The rows below give T cell receptor beta chains drawn from one sample of a study of blood T cells in healthy people across ages. A single record per CDR3 protein comes from TCRdb applying MiXCR to the 5' RACE reads. The sample yields around 1,700,000 distinct CDR3 sequences, approximately 30% seen once. What was sequenced was blood. The receptors were gathered from a woman in her twenties or thirties in good health. CDR3s include the opening cysteine and the closing phenylalanine or tryptophan. The D gene is left open where the match is weak. Clone size is not always given. Where it is, it says once, few, many or a class for expanded clones.

abundance	v_gene	j_gene	d_gene	CDR3nt	CDR3aa
many	TRBV12-3/TRBV12-4	TRBJ1-2	TRBD1	TGTGCCAGCGTCCATCCCCGGGACAGGGGGCACTATGGCTACACCTTC	CASVHPRDRGHYGYTF
few	TRBV3-1	TRBJ2-7	.	TGTGCCAGCAGCCAAGACCAGACCACCCAGTACTTC	CASSQDQTTQYF
.	TRBV20-1	TRBJ1-2	.	TGCAGTGCTAGGAAGGAGACTAACTATGGCTACACCTTC	CSARKETNYGYTF
.	TRBV2	TRBJ2-7	.	TGTGCCAGCGGTATCACAGGGATCGAGCAGTACTTC	CASGITGIEQYF
few	TRBV27	TRBJ2-7	TRBD1	TGTGCCAGCAGTTCGGGGGGGACAGGGGTCTACGAGCAGTACTTC	CASSSGGTGVYEQYF
few	TRBV12-3/TRBV12-4	TRBJ2-1	TRBD2	TGTGCCAGCAGCCGACTAGCTCCGAGCTCCTACAATGAGCAGTTCTTC	CASSRLAPSSYNEQFF
few	TRBV18	TRBJ1-2	.	TGTGCCAGCTCAACGACCCTTGGGGTAGCAGGCTACACCTTC	CASSTTLGVAGYTF
.	TRBV12-3/TRBV12-4	TRBJ1-1	TRBD1	TGTGCCAGCACGCGACAGGGGACGGTGAACACTGAAGCTTTCTTT	CASTRQGTVNTEAFF
.	TRBV5-4	TRBJ2-3	.	TGTGCCAGCAGCTTTAGGGGGATGACAGATACGCAGTATTTT	CASSFRGMTDTQYF
many	TRBV11-2	TRBJ2-1	TRBD1	TGTGCCAGCAGCTTAGTACAGGGGGACATAAATGAGCAGTTCTTC	CASSLVQGDINEQFF
many	TRBV28	TRBJ2-7	TRBD1	TGTGCCAGCAGGTCAGGGGGCCACGAGCAGTACTTC	CASRSGGHEQYF
.	TRBV5-5	TRBJ2-5	.	TGTGCCAGCAGCTTCGGTGTTCAGGGGGGGACTCAAGAGACCCAGTACTTC	CASSFGVQGGTQETQYF
few	TRBV15	TRBJ2-3	.	TGTGCCACCAGCGCGGCTGGCGCAGATACGCAGTATTTT	CATSAAGADTQYF
few	TRBV6-1	TRBJ2-3	.	TGTGCCAGCAGTGAAGACACCCGCGGGGATACGCAGTATTTT	CASSEDTRGDTQYF
.	TRBV29-1	TRBJ2-7	.	TGCAGCGTTGTGGGGTTAAAACTCTACGAGCAGTACTTC	CSVVGLKLYEQYF
few	TRBV7-2	TRBJ2-7	TRBD2	TGTGCCAGCAGCTTAGCGCACGGGAGGCGGGAGCAGTACTTC	CASSLAHGRREQYF
few	TRBV5-5	TRBJ2-2	TRBD1	TGTGCCAGCAGCTTGGAGGCAGGGGGCTTTGCCGGGGAGCTGTTTTTT	CASSLEAGGFAGELFF
few	TRBV12-3/TRBV12-4	TRBJ2-7	TRBD2	TGTGCTAGCAGTTTAACATCTGGCGGGAGCGCCCACGAGCAGTACTTC	CASSLTSGGSAHEQYF
.	TRBV28	TRBJ1-1	TRBD1	TGTGCCAGCAGTCCTTGGACAGGAACCGAGGGAACTGAAGCTTTCTTT	CASSPWTGTEGTEAFF
.	TRBV2	TRBJ1-5	.	TGTGCCAGCAGTGCAGGGAATAGTAATCGGCCCCAGCATTTT	CASSAGNSNRPQHF
many	TRBV24-1	TRBJ2-5	TRBD2	TGTGCCACCAGCGAGGGACTAGCGGGAGGTCAAGAGACCCAGTACTTC	CATSEGLAGGQETQYF
.	TRBV20-1	TRBJ2-7	TRBD2	TGCAGTGCCCGCCTCGGGGGGGGAGGAGAGCAGTACTTC	CSARLGGGGEQYF
.	TRBV5-1	TRBJ2-3	.	TGCGCCAGCAGCTATTCGGCGGGGGCCAGCACAGATACGCAGTATTTT	CASSYSAGASTDTQYF
many	TRBV4-3	TRBJ2-7	.	TGCGCCAGCAGCCCTGGGGGGGCCTCCTCACGGGAGCAGTACTTC	CASSPGGASSREQYF
.	TRBV24-1	TRBJ2-1	.	TGTGCCACCAGTGCCACAGGGTTGATTGGTGAGCAGTTCTTC	CATSATGLIGEQFF
many	TRBV10-3	TRBJ1-2	.	TGTGCCATCAGTGAGCCGGGAGGGAACGTCTATGGCTACACCTTC	CAISEPGGNVYGYTF
few	TRBV28	TRBJ2-4	.	TGTGCCAGCAGTTACCCCTTGGCGGGCGATATAAACATTCAGTACTTC	CASSYPLAGDINIQYF
few	TRBV12-3/TRBV12-4	TRBJ2-4	TRBD2	TGTGCCAGCAGCCCTGGTCCCCAAGCGGGAGGCAATGAGCAGTACTTC	CASSPGPQAGGNEQYF
.	TRBV7-9	TRBJ1-2	.	TGTGCCAACAGTGACATCACAGTCTCCTATGGCTACACCTTC	CANSDITVSYGYTF
few	TRBV5-1	TRBJ1-1	.	TGCGCCAGCAGCTTGGTGGTAGGGACGAACACTGAAGCTTTCTTT	CASSLVVGTNTEAFF
.	TRBV20-1	TRBJ2-7	TRBD2	TGCAGTGCTATGCAGGTGCTAGCGGGGGGCTACGAGCAGTACTTC	CSAMQVLAGGYEQYF
.	TRBV5-1	TRBJ2-5	.	TGCGCCAGCAGGCGCGAGGGGACCCAACCCCAAGAGACCCAGTACTTC	CASRREGTQPQETQYF
.	TRBV12-5	TRBJ2-2	TRBD2	TGTGCTAGTGGCCGCGGGAGCGGGAGTATCACCGGGGAGCTGTTTTTT	CASGRGSGSITGELFF
.	TRBV5-4	TRBJ2-3	TRBD2	TGTGCCAGCAGCCCGGGAGGGCCGGCTACGGATACGCAGTATTTT	CASSPGGPATDTQYF
.	TRBV15	TRBJ1-5	.	TGTGCCACCAGCAGAGATGTTTCGGGCAATCAGCCCCAGCATTTT	CATSRDVSGNQPQHF
.	TRBV5-5	TRBJ2-5	.	TGTGCCAGCAGCTCCTACGATAGCGTGAGTCAAGAGACCCAGTACTTC	CASSSYDSVSQETQYF
.	TRBV11-3	TRBJ2-5	TRBD2	TGTGCCAGCAGCTTACGAGCGGGAGGGTCAATCTCCCAAGAGACCCAGTACTTC	CASSLRAGGSISQETQYF
few	TRBV27	TRBJ2-5	.	TGTGCCAGCAGTTTTAGCAGGGCCGGAGAGACCCAGTACTTC	CASSFSRAGETQYF
few	TRBV12-3/TRBV12-4	TRBJ2-2	.	TGTGCCAGCAGTTTAGTAAAGGGCGGGAACACCGGGGAGCTGTTTTTT	CASSLVKGGNTGELFF
.	TRBV14	TRBJ2-3	TRBD1	TGTGCCAGCAGCAAGGGACAGAATACGCAGTATTTT	CASSKGQNTQYF
.	TRBV18	TRBJ2-7	.	TGTGCCAGCTCACCAACGGGACGGGGAATCTACGAGCAGTACTTC	CASSPTGRGIYEQYF
.	TRBV27	TRBJ1-1	.	TGTGCCAGCAGACAGGGTTTTCCCACTGAAGCTTTCTTT	CASRQGFPTEAFF
few	TRBV7-2	TRBJ2-5	TRBD2	TGTGCCAGCAGCTTGGGATCGGGGGGGTATCGGGAGACCCAGTACTTC	CASSLGSGGYRETQYF
.	TRBV7-2	TRBJ2-1	.	TGTGCCAGCAGTACGGACGGGGCTGATGAGCAGTTCTTC	CASSTDGADEQFF